This T cell receptor beta chain was sequenced in a study of cytomegalovirus exposure and HLA in healthy donors. Broader study findings: Trimming of TCR beta V- and J-genes showed a link, identified in a later analysis, to a missense DCLRE1C variant.

The PCR was carried out with 60 Vbeta primers and 13 Jbeta primers. Libraries were prepared by immunoSEQ multiplex PCR; TCRdb keeps only in-frame clonotypes and omits some of them. This table holds some 110,000 clones, over 60% found once. About this clone itself: The antigen remains unidentified.

The sequence derives from a man younger than 45 in good health and CMV-seropositive. Material for sequencing was PBMCs.

The DNA of the CDR3 is TGTGCCAGCAGCGGAGGACTAGCCTACGAGCAGTACTTC. Its translation is CASSGGLAYEQYF. The rearrangement links TRBV5-4 to TRBJ2-7, with 7 bases lining up with TRBD2. Germline V gene lookup returns CDR1 SGHNT and CDR2 YYREEE (reference sequence). The CDR3 contains 13 residues. The ends lost 4 bases at V and 2 bases at J; junction bases unmatched: 3.